The rows below give T cell receptor beta chains drawn from one sample of a study of CD8+ T cells in alopecia areata. Using immunoSEQ multiplex PCR, the repertoire was profiled, and TCRdb retains in-frame clones only, with some absent. The data hold about 76,000 clones, with 60% to 70% observed a single time. The material sequenced was CD8+ T cells sorted from blood, taken at week 24, from a patient treated with tofacitinib. These receptors were collected from a human donor with alopecia areata. Each CDR3 is given with its conserved first and last residue. The D gene is left open where the match is weak. Some rows mark clone size as missing; the rest say once, few, many or name a class of expanded clone.

v_call,clone_size,j_call,d_call,cdr3_aa,cdr3_nt
TRBV30,.,TRBJ1-1,.,CAWSVMVQVPNTEAFF,TGTGCCTGGAGTGTAATGGTCCAGGTGCCGAACACTGAAGCTTTCTTT
TRBV27,.,TRBJ1-1,.,CASSPILPQGWNTEAFF,TGTGCCAGCAGCCCTATACTACCACAGGGATGGAACACTGAAGCTTTCTTT
TRBV6-5,.,TRBJ2-2,.,CASSDSDTGELFF,TGTGCCAGCAGTGACTCTGACACCGGGGAGCTGTTTTTT
TRBV5-6,.,TRBJ1-1,.,CASSLYGTEAFF,TGTGCCAGCAGCTTGTACGGCACTGAAGCTTTCTTT
TRBV7-9,few,TRBJ2-7,.,CASSSPLGTAYEQYF,TGTGCCAGCAGCTCCCCCCTCGGGACCGCCTACGAGCAGTACTTC
TRBV28,.,TRBJ2-7,TRBD1,CASSTIIGGAGEQYF,TGTGCCAGTTCGACAATTATAGGGGGCGCGGGCGAGCAGTACTTC
TRBV27,.,TRBJ2-7,TRBD2,CASSVTSGAYEQYF,TGTGCCAGCAGTGTAACTAGCGGGGCCTACGAGCAGTACTTC
TRBV16,.,TRBJ2-6,.,CASSPYSGANVLTF,TGTGCCAGCAGCCCATACTCTGGGGCCAACGTCCTGACTTTC
TRBV9,.,TRBJ2-3,.,CASTGGARFSTDTQYF,TGTGCCAGCACTGGAGGGGCCCGTTTTAGCACAGATACGCAGTATTTT
TRBV29-1,.,TRBJ2-7,TRBD2,CSVEGLGGAYEQYF,TGCAGCGTTGAAGGACTCGGGGGGGCCTACGAGCAGTACTTC
TRBV25-1,.,TRBJ1-1,.,CASSELLTDGEAFF,TGTGCCAGCAGTGAACTTCTAACAGATGGTGAAGCTTTCTTT
TRBV5-6,once,TRBJ1-1,.,CASSWEVKNTEAFF,TGTGCCAGCAGTTGGGAGGTTAAGAACACTGAAGCTTTCTTT
TRBV19,few,TRBJ2-5,TRBD1,CASRGQGEETQYF,TGTGCCAGTAGGGGACAGGGAGAAGAGACCCAGTACTTC
TRBV6-5,few,TRBJ1-1,.,CASSYLGTEAFF,TGTGCCAGCAGTTACCTTGGGACTGAAGCTTTCTTT
TRBV4-1,.,TRBJ2-6,TRBD2,CASSQVGTSSGANVLTF,TGCGCCAGCAGCCAAGTCGGGACTAGCTCTGGGGCCAACGTCCTGACTTTC
TRBV25-1,.,TRBJ1-6,TRBD1,CASSDTGVGSPLHF,TGTGCCAGCAGCGATACAGGGGTTGGGTCACCCCTCCACTTT
TRBV27,.,TRBJ2-7,TRBD1,CASSWTGGSYEQYF,TGTGCCAGCTCTTGGACAGGGGGCTCCTACGAGCAGTACTTC
TRBV6-5,few,TRBJ2-1,TRBD2,CASSSGTSGYNEQFF,TGTGCCAGCAGTTCCGGGACTAGCGGGTACAATGAGCAGTTCTTC
TRBV5-1,.,TRBJ1-1,TRBD1,CASSLDRGQVPEAFF,TGCGCCAGCAGCTTGGACAGGGGTCAGGTCCCTGAAGCTTTCTTT
TRBV19,.,TRBJ1-5,.,CASSIRPGGLEPQHF,TGTGCCAGTAGTATCCGTCCTGGGGGGCTGGAGCCCCAGCATTTT
TRBV7-8,once,TRBJ2-7,.,CASSEGGEQYF,TGTGCCAGCAGCGAGGGTGGCGAGCAGTACTTC
TRBV27,.,TRBJ2-5,TRBD2,CASSGTSGETQYF,TGTGCCAGCAGTGGGACTAGCGGAGAGACCCAGTACTTC
TRBV2,few,TRBJ1-5,.,CASSEDGGSNQPQHF,TGTGCCAGCAGTGAAGATGGGGGTAGCAATCAGCCCCAGCATTTT
TRBV11-2,.,TRBJ1-1,.,CASSFFAEAFF,TGTGCCAGCAGCTTCTTTGCTGAAGCTTTCTTT
TRBV30,.,TRBJ1-4,.,CAWGISNEKLFF,TGTGCCTGGGGCATCTCGAATGAAAAACTGTTTTTT
TRBV27,.,TRBJ2-7,TRBD2,CATRWGGRSYEQYF,TGTGCCACCAGGTGGGGCGGGAGATCCTACGAGCAGTACTTC
TRBV5-1,.,TRBJ2-5,.,CASSLALGEETQYF,TGCGCCAGCAGCTTAGCTCTGGGAGAAGAGACCCAGTACTTC
TRBV27,once,TRBJ1-1,TRBD1,CASSPWTGEAEAFF,TGTGCCAGCAGTCCGTGGACAGGGGAAGCTGAAGCTTTCTTT
TRBV28,.,TRBJ2-5,TRBD2,CASSGLASGSWEETQYF,TGTGCCAGCAGTGGCCTGGCTAGCGGGAGTTGGGAAGAGACCCAGTACTTC
TRBV13,.,TRBJ2-5,.,CASSSRGGMEETQYF,TGTGCCAGCAGCTCCAGGGGAGGGATGGAAGAGACCCAGTACTTC
TRBV27,.,TRBJ2-3,TRBD2,CASSSLPAGGIDTQYF,TGTGCCAGCAGTTCACTGCCAGCGGGAGGGATAGATACGCAGTATTTT
TRBV30,.,TRBJ1-1,TRBD1,CACRRDRGMNTEAFF,TGTGCCTGCCGGCGGGACAGGGGTATGAACACTGAAGCTTTCTTT
TRBV7-9,.,TRBJ2-7,.,CASSTDGTRAYEQYF,TGTGCCAGCAGCACAGACGGGACAAGGGCCTACGAGCAGTACTTC
TRBV11-2,.,TRBJ2-5,TRBD2,CASSGGLVGETQYF,TGTGCCAGCAGCGGGGGACTAGTGGGAGAGACCCAGTACTTC
TRBV27,.,TRBJ1-4,.,CASSLSPSFGEKLFF,TGTGCCAGCAGTTTAAGCCCGAGTTTTGGGGAAAAACTGTTTTTT
TRBV27,once,TRBJ2-3,.,CASMGVQGPLGDTQYF,TGTGCCAGCATGGGTGTACAGGGACCTCTTGGAGATACGCAGTATTTT
TRBV9,few,TRBJ2-1,.,CASSKTGTPSSYNEQFF,TGTGCCAGCAGCAAAACCGGGACACCGAGCTCCTACAATGAGCAGTTCTTC
TRBV7-2,few,TRBJ1-1,TRBD1,CASSGTGLTEAFF,TGTGCCAGCAGCGGGACAGGGCTCACTGAAGCTTTCTTT
TRBV7-2,.,TRBJ2-4,TRBD2,CASSPTSGGNIQYF,TGTGCCAGCAGCCCGACTAGCGGGGGAAACATTCAGTACTTC
TRBV6-1,.,TRBJ2-7,.,CASSNWDGYEQYF,TGTGCCAGCAGCAACTGGGACGGCTACGAGCAGTACTTC
TRBV9,few,TRBJ2-2,.,CASSVPKGTPNTGELFF,TGTGCCAGCAGCGTACCCAAAGGGACTCCGAACACCGGGGAGCTGTTTTTT
TRBV5-1,few,TRBJ2-3,TRBD2,CATSGLAGGDTDTQYF,TGCGCCACCTCGGGACTAGCGGGGGGAGACACAGATACGCAGTATTTT
TRBV7-9,.,TRBJ2-7,.,CASSPDGPTGYF,TGTGCCAGCAGCCCCGACGGACCTACGGGGTACTTC
TRBV5-1,.,TRBJ2-5,TRBD2,CASSGVFGTSGQETQYF,TGCGCCAGCAGCGGCGTTTTTGGGACTAGCGGGCAAGAGACCCAGTACTTC
TRBV7-9,.,TRBJ2-5,.,CASSPRGGVHKETQYF,TGTGCCAGCAGCCCCCGAGGGGGGGTTCATAAAGAGACCCAGTACTTC
TRBV5-6,few,TRBJ1-5,.,CASSLAQGANQPQHF,TGTGCCAGCAGCTTGGCACAGGGCGCGAATCAGCCCCAGCATTTT
TRBV27,.,TRBJ2-2,TRBD1,CASRRGTGNTGELFF,TGTGCCAGCAGACGCGGGACAGGGAATACCGGGGAGCTGTTTTTT
TRBV4-1,.,TRBJ2-2,.,CASSPGSRSNTGELFF,TGCGCCAGCAGCCCCGGGAGTAGGTCGAACACCGGGGAGCTGTTTTTT
TRBV28,.,TRBJ2-5,TRBD2,CATRTSGFQETQYF,TGTGCCACTCGGACTAGCGGGTTCCAAGAGACCCAGTACTTC
TRBV14,.,TRBJ2-2,.,CASSHLGPAGELFF,TGTGCCAGCAGCCATCTAGGTCCCGCCGGGGAGCTGTTTTTT
TRBV28,.,TRBJ2-5,TRBD2,CASRGGLGQETQYF,TGTGCCAGCAGGGGCGGACTAGGGCAAGAGACCCAGTACTTC
TRBV25-1,.,TRBJ2-7,.,CASSLSYEQYF,TGTGCCAGCAGTCTCTCCTACGAGCAGTACTTC